The 12 T cell receptor beta chains reported below all come from one sample, sequenced in a study of blood T cell repertoires in COVID-19. The data were produced by immunoSEQ multiplex PCR, yet TCRdb's version contains in-frame clones alone and is incomplete. The sample has 95,000 to 100,000 clones; around 87% are singletons. Sequences were obtained from peripheral blood. The receptors were sampled from a woman aged 30 to 39 with acute or convalescent COVID-19.

The chain recombines TRBV5-1 with TRBJ2-3; D is perhaps TRBD1 (6 bases). V was clipped by 4 bases and J by 4 bases, with 22 bases between them. This CDR3 is 17 amino acids long. Germline V lookup: CDR1 SGHRS, CDR2 YFSETQ. The DNA of the CDR3 is TGCGCCAGCAGCGGCTTAGGCCAGGGGTTCGGCCCAGATACGCAGTATTTT. Its protein is CASSGLGQGFGPDTQYF.

The chain carries TRBV6-6 and TRBJ1-5; D uncertain. The CDR3 loop spans 13 amino acids. V was trimmed by 7 bases and J by 5 bases, leaving 12 bases between them. The germline V gene encodes CDR1 MNHNY and CDR2 SVGAGI (reference sequence). CDR3 residues: CASTLTQDQPQHF. CDR3 DNA: TGTGCCAGCACCTTGACCCAGGATCAGCCCCAGCATTTT.

This chain connects TRBV6-5 to TRBJ2-7, with 7 bases matching TRBD2. Germline-derived CDR1 and CDR2 are MNHEY and SVGAGI. The CDR3 loop spans 14 amino acids. J was trimmed by 2 bases and V by 5 bases; bases with no gene match: 6. CDR3 nucleotide sequence: TGTGCCAGCAGTCTAGCGGACCCCACCTACGAGCAGTACTTC. Protein sequence: CASSLADPTYEQYF.

This clone is a singleton in its sample. The V and J genes are TRBV3-1 (or the pseudogene TRBV3-2) and TRBJ2-3; possibly TRBD2 for D (6 bases). In germline, CDR1 is LGHDT, CDR2 YNNKEL (reference sequence). This CDR3 region has 13 residues. V was pared by 5 bases and J by 4 bases, with 10 bases between. The CDR3 here is CASSFGGSDTQYF. The CDR3 coding sequence is TGTGCCAGCAGCTTCGGGGGTTCAGATACGCAGTATTTT.

The rearrangement uses TRBV6-1 and TRBJ2-5; 11 nucleotides line up with TRBD1. CDR3 length: 17 residues. CDR1 MNHNS and CDR2 SASEGT come from the germline V gene. Trimming removed 4 bases from V and 0 bases from J; junction bases left unmatched: 7. CDR3 amino acids: CASSAGTGGLYQETQYF. In nucleotides, the CDR3 is TGTGCCAGCAGTGCCGGGACAGGGGGTCTGTACCAAGAGACCCAGTACTTC.

DNA of the CDR3: TGTGCCAGCAGTGCCTCTCAGTCGCCCCAGTATTTT. Protein product: CASSASQSPQYF. V is TRBV12-3 or TRBV12-4 and J is TRBJ2-3, with no clear D. Deletions cut 5 bases from V and 12 bases from J, with 15 bases between. The CDR3 sequence is 12 residues long.

The CDR3 DNA is TGTGCCAGCAGCGCGAGACAGACGAACACCGGGGAGCTGTTTTTT. Residues: CASSARQTNTGELFF. V and J are TRBV7-2 and TRBJ2-2; tentative D call: TRBD1 (5 bases). Trimming left V 5 bases short and J 0 bases short, with 10 bases between. The CDR3 is made up of 15 amino acids. The germline V gene encodes CDR1 SGHTA and CDR2 FQGNSA. The full variable domain, completed using reference TRBV7-2 and TRBJ2-2, is GAGVSQSPSNKVTEKGKDVELRCDPISGHTALYWYRQSLGQGLEFLIYFQGNSAPDKSGLPSDRFSAERTGGSVSTLTIQRTQQEDSAVYLCASSARQTNTGELFFGEGSRLTVL.

V usage is TRBV6-5 and J usage is TRBJ2-7; maybe TRBD1 (5 bases). The length of the CDR3 is 15 residues. Germline V lookup: CDR1 MNHEY, CDR2 SVGAGI. V was shortened by 2 bases and J by 3 bases, with 14 bases between the two germline ends. The CDR3 coding sequence is TGTGCCAGCAGTTACGGGTCAGGGTTACTCTACGAGCAGTACTTC. It encodes CASSYGSGLLYEQYF.

This clone was found once. This chain uses TRBV5-1 with TRBJ1-6, with D uncertain. V lost 0 bases, J lost 8 bases, and 6 bases lay in between. The CDR3 has 13 residues. CDR1 and CDR2 (germline): SGHRS, YFSETQ. In nucleotides, the CDR3 is TGCGCCAGCAGCTTGGTTCGGGATTCACCCCTCCACTTT. It is translated as CASSLVRDSPLHF.

With respect to this clone: This same CDR3 is encoded by further DNA sequences in the sample. V usage is TRBV28 and J usage is TRBJ1-4, with D perhaps matching TRBD1 (5 bases). Germline V lookup: CDR1 MDHEN, CDR2 SYDVKM. CDR3 length: 14 amino acids. Trimming took off 3 bases at V and 6 bases at J, with 11 bases between the two ends. The CDR3 DNA is TGTGCCAGCAGTTTTTCCGGGGGGGATGAAAAACTGTTTTTT. Translation: CASSFSGGDEKLFF.

The rearrangement links TRBV12-3 or TRBV12-4 to TRBJ1-1; D remains ambiguous. V was trimmed by 3 bases and J by 10 bases, leaving 12 bases between them. The CDR3 sequence is 12 residues long. The CDR3 sequence is CASSFSTGVAFF. The CDR3 region has the DNA TGTGCCAGCAGTTTTTCGACCGGGGTAGCTTTCTTT.

This sequence joins TRBV30 and TRBJ2-7; 10 nucleotides match TRBD1. Per germline, CDR1 GTSNPN and CDR2 SVGIG (reference sequence). The ends lost 1 base at V and 7 bases at J; junction bases unmatched: 4. The CDR3 extends over 13 amino acids. Here the CDR3 reads CAWSEGTGEEQYF. CDR3 bases: TGTGCCTGGAGTGAGGGGACAGGGGAGGAGCAGTACTTC. The full variable domain, rest sourced from reference TRBV30 and TRBJ2-7, is SQTIHQWPATLVQPVGSPLSLECTVEGTSNPNLYWYRQAAGRGLQLLFYSVGIGQISSEVPQNLSASRPQDRQFILSSKKLLLSDSGFYLCAWSEGTGEEQYFGPGTRLTVT.